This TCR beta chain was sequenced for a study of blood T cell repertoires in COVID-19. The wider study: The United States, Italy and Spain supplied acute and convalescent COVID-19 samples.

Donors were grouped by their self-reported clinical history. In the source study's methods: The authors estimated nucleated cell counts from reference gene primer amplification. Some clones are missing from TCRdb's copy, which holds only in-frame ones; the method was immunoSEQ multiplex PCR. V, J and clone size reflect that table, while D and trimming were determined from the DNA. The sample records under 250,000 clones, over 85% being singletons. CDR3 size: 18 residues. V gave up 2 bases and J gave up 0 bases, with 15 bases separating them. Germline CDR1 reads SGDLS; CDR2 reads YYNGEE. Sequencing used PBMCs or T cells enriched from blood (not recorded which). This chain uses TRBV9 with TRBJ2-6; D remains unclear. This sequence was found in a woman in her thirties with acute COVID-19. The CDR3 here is CASSVPSPPFSGANVLTF. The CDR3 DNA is TGTGCCAGCAGCGTCCCCTCCCCTCCCTTCTCTGGGGCCAACGTCCTGACTTTC.